This T cell receptor beta chain was retrieved from a study of blood T cell repertoires in COVID-19 (dated by TCRdb to 2018 to 2021). Regarding the complete study: Collaborator samples came from the United States, Italy and Spain and covered acute and convalescent phases of COVID-19. The material from the prospective study consisted of cDNA or gDNA derived from T cells, B-cell-depleted T cells, or PBMCs. Deeply sampled blood TCRbeta repertoires from subjects exposed to, actively infected with, or recovered from COVID-19 were included in the dataset. A freely available public database, intended as a resource for researchers studying the immune response to SARS-CoV-2, is where the repertoires were released. The samples were drawn from two sources: the first 160 participants of the ongoing ImmuneRACE study, and 1,200 or so subjects contributed by 6 global collaborators. The sample metadata nearly always contained a de-identified subject ID, COVID-19 status, age in years and sex. Where available, HLA class I and class II types were taken from metadata supplied by the sample provider and were not determined by assay-based typing.

Whole blood was collected in K2EDTA tubes by collaborating institutions according to the institutions' own protocols. For TCRbeta analysis, collaborators shipped samples as frozen whole blood, isolated PBMCs, or DNA extracted from either of those sample types. TCRbeta CDR3 regions were amplified from genomic DNA using the immunoSEQ Assay, a bias-controlled multiplex PCR. Regarding the original processing steps: The number of nucleated cells in each sample was estimated by amplification of reference gene primers within the assay. Sequence reads were collapsed and filtered to measure the absolute abundance of every unique TCRbeta CDR3 rearrangement. Productive Simpson clonality was computed per sample as the square root of Simpson's diversity index over productive rearrangements. TCRdb took over this immuneACCESS table, retaining in-frame rearrangements with V and J assigned. Such tables are incomplete; in checked studies, under half of the missing clones stem from an unresolved V gene, and the remainder is unexplained. That table furnishes V, J and clone size, whereas the DNA furnished D and trimming. This sample is represented by 470,000 or so clones; roughly 91% of them were singletons. Clones ranked in the top ten supply more than 4% of the sample.

On the study overall, not on this receptor specifically: The quantity of clinical and demographic metadata differed by source and by participant and was supplied without curation.

Reading the germline V gene gives CDR1 WSHSY and CDR2 SAAADI. At the junction V is shortened by 4 bases and J by 4 bases, with 19 bases in between. The CDR3 runs 16 residues from the cysteine to the phenylalanine. Only CDR3 DNA is held: 48 bases, read in frame from base 1. On this clone itself: What antigen it recognizes has not been identified. Qualities for individual bases were not recorded, and no much larger clone is one base off.

The rearrangement joined TRBV10-2 to TRBJ1-2, with the D gene not clear enough to name. This TCR derives from a woman in her thirties with acute or convalescent COVID-19. Sample: peripheral blood. The CDR3 is CASSVDSAGSAYGYTF. At the DNA level, the sequence is TGCGCCAGCAGTGTAGATTCGGCAGGCAGTGCCTATGGCTACACCTTC.